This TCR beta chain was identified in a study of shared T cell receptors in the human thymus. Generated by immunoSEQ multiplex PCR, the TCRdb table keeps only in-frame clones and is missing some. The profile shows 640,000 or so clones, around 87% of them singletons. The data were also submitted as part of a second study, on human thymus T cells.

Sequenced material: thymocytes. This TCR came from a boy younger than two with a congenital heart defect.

This CDR3 is CASADQGAGANVLTF. The CDR3 DNA reads as TGTGCCAGCGCCGATCAGGGGGCTGGGGCCAACGTCCTGACTTTC. J is TRBJ2-6 and V is TRBV28; 7 bases are a match to TRBD1. V lost 8 bases and J lost 2; bases outside the gene matches: 6. The CDR3 runs 15 residues. The V gene's germline CDR1 is MDHEN and CDR2 SYDVKM.